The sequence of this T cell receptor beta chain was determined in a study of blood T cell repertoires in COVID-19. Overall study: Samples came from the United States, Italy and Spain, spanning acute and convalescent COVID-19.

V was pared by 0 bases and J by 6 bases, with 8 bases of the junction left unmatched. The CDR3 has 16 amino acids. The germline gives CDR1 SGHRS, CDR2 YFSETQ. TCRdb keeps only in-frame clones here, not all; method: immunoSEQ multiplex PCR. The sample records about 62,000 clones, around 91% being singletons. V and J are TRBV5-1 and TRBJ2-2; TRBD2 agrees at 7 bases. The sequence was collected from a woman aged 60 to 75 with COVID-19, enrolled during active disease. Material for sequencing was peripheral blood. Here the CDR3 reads CASSLAGLAAAGELFF. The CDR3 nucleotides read TGCGCCAGCAGCTTGGCTGGCCTAGCGGCGGCCGGGGAGCTGTTTTTT.